The rows below give T cell receptor beta chains drawn from one sample of a study of cytomegalovirus exposure and HLA in healthy donors. TCRdb's table, derived via immunoSEQ multiplex PCR, lists solely in-frame clones and lacks some. The sample consists of about 130,000 clones, 81% of them appearing once. The sequencing input was PBMCs. The receptor set was obtained from a man between 18 and 29 years old in good health and CMV-seronegative. The CDR3 runs from the conserved cysteine through the conserved F or W. Each record gives: J gene, clone size, V gene, D gene, CDR3 DNA, CDR3 protein. A D gene is named only where the DNA matches it firmly. Clone size is stated in some rows and not others, as once, few, many or a class when expanded.

>TRBJ1-1|NA|TRBV27|NA
TGTGCCAGCAGCCGGACGGGAGTCACTGAAGCTTTCTTT
CASSRTGVTEAFF
>TRBJ1-4|NA|TRBV2|NA
TGTGCCAGCAGAGGGGGAGCTAATGAAAAACTGTTTTTT
CASRGGANEKLFF
>TRBJ1-6|NA|TRBV6-1|NA
TGTGCCAGCAGAAGTTCAGGGTCGGCGGGGTCACCCCTCCACTTT
CASRSSGSAGSPLHF
>TRBJ1-3|NA|TRBV18|TRBD1
TGTGCCAGCTCAACCGGGACAGGGGGATTGAACACCATATATTTT
CASSTGTGGLNTIYF
>TRBJ1-2|NA|TRBV2|TRBD1
TGTGCCAGCATCTACGGACAGGGGGCAATTGGCTACACCTTC
CASIYGQGAIGYTF
>TRBJ2-7|NA|TRBV19|TRBD1
TGTGCCAGTAGCCGTCTTGGGACAGTCGGAAACGAGCAGTACTTC
CASSRLGTVGNEQYF
>TRBJ1-3|NA|TRBV4-1|TRBD1
TGCGCCAGCAGCCAAGATGGCGGGACAGGGAGAAACACCATATATTTT
CASSQDGGTGRNTIYF
>TRBJ2-7|NA|TRBV13|NA
TGTGCCAGCAGCTTAACTGGCTGGGGGGAGGTATTCTACGAGCAGTACTTC
CASSLTGWGEVFYEQYF
>TRBJ1-2|NA|TRBV12-5|NA
TGTGCTAGTGGTTTGGTACGGAGGGATGGCTACACCTTC
CASGLVRRDGYTF
>TRBJ2-4|NA|TRBV5-1|TRBD1
TGCGCCAGCAGCTTGGCGGAGACAGGGAGAAACATTCAGTACTTC
CASSLAETGRNIQYF
>TRBJ1-2|NA|TRBV6-5|NA
TGTGCCAGCAGCCCCGGTGGAGGCGGTCCTTATGGCTACACCTTC
CASSPGGGGPYGYTF
>TRBJ1-6|NA|TRBV25-1|NA
TGTGCCAGCAGTGAATGGGGGAGGGGACTAAATTCACCCCTCCACTTT
CASSEWGRGLNSPLHF
>TRBJ1-2|NA|TRBV30|TRBD1
TGTGCCTGGGAGGATGGGACAGTAAACTATGGCTACACCTTC
CAWEDGTVNYGYTF
>TRBJ2-3|few|TRBV30|NA
TGTGCCTGGGGTACGGGACTGAGCACAGATACGCAGTATTTT
CAWGTGLSTDTQYF
>TRBJ2-5|NA|TRBV19|NA
TGTGCCAGTAGTATCGTACCGGGTGTGGAGACCCAGTACTTC
CASSIVPGVETQYF
>TRBJ2-7|NA|TRBV27|NA
TGTGCCAGCAGTCTCCAGGGTAGATCCTACGAGCAGTACTTC
CASSLQGRSYEQYF
>TRBJ1-5|NA|TRBV4-3|NA
TGCGCCAGCAGCCAAGATCTCGGGCCCCAGCATTTT
CASSQDLGPQHF
>TRBJ1-2|NA|TRBV5-4|NA
TGTGCCAGCAGCTCCCCGGACGGACTTTATGGCTACACCTTC
CASSSPDGLYGYTF
>TRBJ2-5|NA|TRBV7-2|TRBD1
TGTGCCAGCAGCTTGTCCGGGACAGCGATTGGGGCCCAGTACTTC
CASSLSGTAIGAQYF
>TRBJ1-5|NA|TRBV18|NA
TGTGCCAGCTCACCATCCCTAACCGGGCAGCCCCAGCATTTT
CASSPSLTGQPQHF
>TRBJ2-1|few|TRBV6-4|TRBD1
TGTGCCAGCAGTGACGGGACAGGGGGTAATGAGCAGTTCTTC
CASSDGTGGNEQFF
>TRBJ2-7|few|TRBV4-3|NA
TGCGCCAGCAGCCAAGATTCTCGCAGAACCTACGAGCAGTACTTC
CASSQDSRRTYEQYF
>TRBJ1-3|once|TRBV7-9|NA
TGTGCCAGCAGCCCTCAGGGCTCTGGAAACACCATATATTTT
CASSPQGSGNTIYF
>TRBJ2-5|NA|TRBV7-9|NA
TGTGCCAGCAGTAGGGGGGAGACCCAGTACTTC
CASSRGETQYF
>TRBJ2-7|NA|TRBV28|NA
TGTGCCAGCAGTAAGCGAGGAGCCTACCCCGGGGGATTC
CASSKRGAYPGGF
>TRBJ1-1|once|TRBV19|NA
TGTGCCAGTGGCACCTTTGAAGCTTTCTTT
CASGTFEAFF